A selection of T cell receptor beta chains follows, all from one sample in a study of blood T cell repertoires in COVID-19. Profiling relied on immunoSEQ multiplex PCR, and the TCRdb table lists in-frame clones only, not all of them. The sample has about 500,000 clones, 87% seen once. The sample taken for sequencing was PBMCs or T cells enriched from blood (not recorded which). The receptors were gathered from a woman under 30 who had recovered from COVID-19. Both conserved end residues are part of each CDR3. D genes are given only for firm matches. Clone size, where shown, is once, few, many, or a class for clones that have expanded.

clone size	D gene	V gene	J gene	CDR3 DNA	CDR3 protein
.	TRBD2	TRBV19	TRBJ2-7	TGTGCCAGTTCCCGCGGGAGGGACGTAGCCTACGAGCAGTACTTC	CASSRGRDVAYEQYF
.	.	TRBV21-1	TRBJ1-2	TGTGCCAGCAGCCCGAAGACGCGGGGTTATTTTTGGTATGGCTACACCTTC	CASSPKTRGYFWYGYTF
.	.	TRBV15	TRBJ2-2	TGTGCCACCAGCAGAGGCCAGATTAACACCGGGGAGCTGTTTTTT	CATSRGQINTGELFF
.	TRBD2	TRBV10-3	TRBJ2-2	TGTGCCGCGGGACTAGCGACCGGGGAGCTGTTTTTT	CAAGLATGELFF
.	.	TRBV7-8	TRBJ1-2	TGTGCCAGCAGCTTAGTTGGGACGGGAGATGGCTACACCTTC	CASSLVGTGDGYTF
.	.	TRBV3-1/TRBV3-2	TRBJ1-2	TGTGCCAGCAGCCAAGTTAAATCCACAGCTCCTAACTATGGCTACACCTTC	CASSQVKSTAPNYGYTF
.	.	TRBV11-2	TRBJ2-7	TGTGCCAGCAGCTTAGGCCAGGGGAAGCAGTACTTC	CASSLGQGKQYF
.	TRBD2	TRBV30	TRBJ2-1	TGTGCCTGGAGCGGGGGGGCTTACAATGAGCAGTTCTTC	CAWSGGAYNEQFF
.	.	TRBV2	TRBJ2-3	TGTGCCAGCAGTGCGGTAGCCGTCACAGATACGCAGTATTTT	CASSAVAVTDTQYF
.	TRBD1	TRBV5-4	TRBJ1-6	TGTGCCAGCAGCTCTCGACAGGGTCCGGGTTCACCCCTCCACTTT	CASSSRQGPGSPLHF
.	.	TRBV28	TRBJ2-3	TGTGCCAGCAGTAACCCAGGGATTTCAGATACGCAGTATTTT	CASSNPGISDTQYF
.	.	TRBV30	TRBJ1-6	TGTGCCTGGAGTAGGGGCTATGGAGAGAATTCACCCCTCCACTTT	CAWSRGYGENSPLHF
.	.	TRBV11-3	TRBJ2-1	TGTGCCAGCAGCTTAGAGGCGGGCTCGCCGCGGTTCTTC	CASSLEAGSPRFF
.	.	TRBV5-4	TRBJ2-6	TGTGCCAGCAGCTTGGCGGTTGCAGCGCTTGGCTCTGGGGCCAACGTCCTGACTTTC	CASSLAVAALGSGANVLTF
few	.	TRBV19	TRBJ1-5	TGTGCCAGTAGTTCCCTATATCAGCCCCAGCATTTT	CASSSLYQPQHF
.	.	TRBV5-6	TRBJ1-2	TGTGCCAGCACAGCAGGGGATGGCTACACCTTC	CASTAGDGYTF
.	.	TRBV29-1	TRBJ1-2	TGCAGCTCCCCGGGTGGCTATGGCTACACCTTC	CSSPGGYGYTF
.	.	TRBV7-9	TRBJ1-2	TGTGCCAGCAGCTTAGCGCAGGGTCTAAACTATGGCTACACCTTC	CASSLAQGLNYGYTF
.	TRBD1	TRBV2	TRBJ1-1	TGTGCCAGCAATATGGGACAGACCACTGAAGCTTTCTTT	CASNMGQTTEAFF
.	TRBD1	TRBV30	TRBJ1-2	TGTGCCTGGGCAACCGGGACAGTTGGTGGCTACACCTTC	CAWATGTVGGYTF
.	.	TRBV21-1	TRBJ1-3	TGTGCCAGCAGCAAGGGGAGGGCTCTTTGCAACTCTGGAAACACCATATATTTT	CASSKGRALCNSGNTIYF
.	.	TRBV29-1	TRBJ1-2	TGCAGCGTTGTCCAGGGGAATGGCTACACCTTC	CSVVQGNGYTF
.	.	TRBV3-1/TRBV3-2	TRBJ1-5	TGTGCCAGCAGCCAAGCCAGGGCACAGCCCCAGCATTTT	CASSQARAQPQHF
.	.	TRBV6-5	TRBJ1-2	TGTGCCACCTCCCTAAGGGAGGACTATGGCTACACCTTC	CATSLREDYGYTF
.	.	TRBV30	TRBJ1-1	TGTGCTTATTGTCCCAAGGAGGGCACTGAAGCTTTCTTT	CAYCPKEGTEAFF
few	.	TRBV10-1	TRBJ2-7	TGCGCCAGCAGCCCTTCCACAGGGATCGGCGCCGAGCAGTACTTC	CASSPSTGIGAEQYF
.	.	TRBV6-6	TRBJ2-4	TGTGCCAGCAGTGCCCGTCCCAGCAAAAACATTCAGTACTTC	CASSARPSKNIQYF
once	TRBD1	TRBV5-6	TRBJ1-1	TGTGCCAGCAGCTCCCGGGACAGGGGAGGGAACACTGAAGCTTTCTTT	CASSSRDRGGNTEAFF
.	TRBD2	TRBV10-3	TRBJ2-5	TGTGCCATCATCGTGAGGACTAGCGGGGTTTACCAAGAGACCCAGTACTTC	CAIIVRTSGVYQETQYF
.	TRBD2	TRBV2	TRBJ2-3	TGTGCCAGCCGGGGGACTAGCGGGGGGGGGACGCAGTATTTT	CASRGTSGGGTQYF
.	TRBD1	TRBV30	TRBJ1-6	TGTGCCTGGAGTCTCCACAGGGGTAATTCACCCCTCCACTTT	CAWSLHRGNSPLHF
.	.	TRBV14	TRBJ2-3	TGTGCCAGCAGCCGGCTACAGGGAGGCACAGATACGCAGTATTTT	CASSRLQGGTDTQYF
.	.	TRBV5-8	TRBJ1-1	TGTGCCAGCAGCTTGAGGGGTTCCCTGAACACTGAAGCTTTCTTT	CASSLRGSLNTEAFF
.	.	TRBV15	TRBJ1-6	TGTGCCACCAGCAGAGCCGGGGACTCAGCACCCCTCCACTTT	CATSRAGDSAPLHF
.	.	TRBV24-1	TRBJ2-1	TGTGCCACCAGCGGGGGGCCCCGTAATGAGCAGTTCTTC	CATSGGPRNEQFF
.	TRBD1	TRBV5-1	TRBJ1-5	TGCGCCAGCAGCTTGGCCGGGACAGACCGCTCGCCCCAGCATTTT	CASSLAGTDRSPQHF
once	TRBD2	TRBV23-1	TRBJ2-7	TGCGCCAGCAGTCAATCCCCGCGCGGGGGTAATGAGCAGTACTTC	CASSQSPRGGNEQYF
.	.	TRBV12-3/TRBV12-4	TRBJ1-5	TGTGCCAGCAGTTTTCAGGTGGAACAGCCCCAGCATTTT	CASSFQVEQPQHF
.	.	TRBV3-1/TRBV3-2	TRBJ1-5	TGTGCCAGCAGCCAAGATACAGGGCCCCAGCATTTT	CASSQDTGPQHF
.	TRBD1	TRBV30	TRBJ2-7	TGTGCCTGGAGTATTCAGGGGGCGAACGAGCAGTACTTC	CAWSIQGANEQYF
.	TRBD1	TRBV5-1	TRBJ1-2	TGCGCCAGCAGCGCGGGGACAGGGGACGGCTACACCTTC	CASSAGTGDGYTF
.	TRBD1	TRBV18	TRBJ1-1	TGTGCCAGCTCTCCAGGGGGCATCGCTGAAGCTTTCTTT	CASSPGGIAEAFF
.	.	TRBV5-1	TRBJ2-1	TGCGCCAGCAGCCTTGGGCGGGACAATGAGCAGTTCTTC	CASSLGRDNEQFF
few	.	TRBV12-5	TRBJ1-2	TGTGCTAGTGCCTCTGACAGCTATGGCTACACCTTC	CASASDSYGYTF
.	.	TRBV2	TRBJ2-3	TGTGCCAGCAGTGATACCAGGGGAGCAGATACGCAGTATTTT	CASSDTRGADTQYF
.	.	TRBV10-1	TRBJ2-2	TGCGCCAGCAGTGACCCCGGGCCTCGGGGGATCGGGGAGCTGTTTTTT	CASSDPGPRGIGELFF
.	.	TRBV7-9	TRBJ2-1	TGTGCCAGCAGCCCGCCGGGACTCAGCTCCTACAATGAGCAGTTCTTC	CASSPPGLSSYNEQFF
.	TRBD1	TRBV7-9	TRBJ2-2	TGTGCCAGCAGCTACGGACAGGGGTCCGGGGAGCTGTTTTTT	CASSYGQGSGELFF
.	.	TRBV5-4	TRBJ1-2	TGTGCCAGCAGTTCTAAAGAAACAGGGAACTATGGCTACACCTTC	CASSSKETGNYGYTF